The clone carrying this T cell receptor beta chain was counted only a few times. The data were taken from a study of blood T cell repertoires in COVID-19. Study at large: The analysed material was cDNA or gDNA that came from T cells, B-cell-depleted T cells, or PBMCs.

Authors' methods: Reference gene primer amplification gave estimated nucleated cell counts. Clones were sequenced by immunoSEQ multiplex PCR, and TCRdb holds only the in-frame ones, with some missing. From that table come the V and J calls and clone size; the DNA was used to work out D and trimming. Of under 95,000 clones listed, around 80% are singletons. The CDR3 covers 15 residues. Germline CDR1 and CDR2: SEHNR and FQNEAQ (reference sequence). V was cut by 5 bases and J by 0 bases, with 11 bases left in between. Sequences were obtained from peripheral blood. This clonotype was obtained from a man aged 65 to 85 with acute or convalescent COVID-19. The chain is built from TRBV7-9 and TRBJ1-3; maybe TRBD1 (6 bases). CDR3: CASSPQGSSGNTIYF. The CDR3 DNA sequence: TGTGCCAGCAGCCCTCAGGGGAGCTCTGGAAACACCATATATTTT.